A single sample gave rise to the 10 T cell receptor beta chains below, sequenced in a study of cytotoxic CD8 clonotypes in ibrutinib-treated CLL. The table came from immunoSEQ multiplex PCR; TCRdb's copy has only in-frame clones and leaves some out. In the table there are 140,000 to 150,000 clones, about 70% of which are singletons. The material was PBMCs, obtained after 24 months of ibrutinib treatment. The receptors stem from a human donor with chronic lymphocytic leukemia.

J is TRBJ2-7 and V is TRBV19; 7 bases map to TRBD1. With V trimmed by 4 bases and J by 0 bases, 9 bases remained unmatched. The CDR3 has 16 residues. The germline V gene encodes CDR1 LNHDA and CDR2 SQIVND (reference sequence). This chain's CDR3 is CASSTHRGLRSYEQYF. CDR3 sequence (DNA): TGTGCCAGTAGTACTCACAGGGGCCTCCGCTCCTACGAGCAGTACTTC.

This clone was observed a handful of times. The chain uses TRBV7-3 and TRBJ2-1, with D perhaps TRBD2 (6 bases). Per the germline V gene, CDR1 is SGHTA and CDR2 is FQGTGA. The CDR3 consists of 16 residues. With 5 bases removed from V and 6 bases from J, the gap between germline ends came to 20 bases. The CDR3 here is CASSGRGGTRGNEQFF. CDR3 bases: TGTGCCAGCAGCGGAAGGGGCGGGACGAGGGGCAATGAGCAGTTCTTC.

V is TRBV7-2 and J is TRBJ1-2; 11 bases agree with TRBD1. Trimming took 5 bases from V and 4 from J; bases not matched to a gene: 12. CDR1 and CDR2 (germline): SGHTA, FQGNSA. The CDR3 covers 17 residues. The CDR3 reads CASSPGQGARGGYGYTF. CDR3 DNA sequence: TGTGCCAGCAGCCCCGGACAGGGGGCCCGTGGTGGCTATGGCTACACCTTC.

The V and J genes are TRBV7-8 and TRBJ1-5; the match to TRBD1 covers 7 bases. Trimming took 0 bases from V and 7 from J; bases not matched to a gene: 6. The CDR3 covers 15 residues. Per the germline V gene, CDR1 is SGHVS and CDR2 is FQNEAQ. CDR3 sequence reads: CASSLAGGAGQPQHF. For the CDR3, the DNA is TGTGCCAGCAGCTTAGCAGGGGGCGCAGGCCAGCCCCAGCATTTT. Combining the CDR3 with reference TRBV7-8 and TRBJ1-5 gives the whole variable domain GAGVSQSPRYKVAKRGQDVALRCDPISGHVSLFWYQQALGQGPEFLTYFQNEAQLDKSGLPSDRFFAERPEGSVSTLKIQRTQQEDSAVYLCASSLAGGAGQPQHFGDGTRLSIL.

In DNA, the CDR3 is TGTGCCAGCTCATCAGGTCCGTTGAACGAGCAGTACTTC. Translated, it gives CASSSGPLNEQYF. The chain joins TRBV18 to TRBJ2-7; D uncertain. Germline V lookup: CDR1 KGHSH, CDR2 LQKENI. The CDR3 has 13 amino acids. V lost 5 bases to trimming and J lost 5 bases, with 13 bases between them.

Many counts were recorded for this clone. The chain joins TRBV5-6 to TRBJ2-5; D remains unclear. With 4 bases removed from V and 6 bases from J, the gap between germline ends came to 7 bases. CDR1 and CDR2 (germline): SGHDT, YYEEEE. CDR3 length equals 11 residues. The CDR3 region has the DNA TGTGCCAGCAGCGGTGGGCAGACCCAGTACTTC. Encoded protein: CASSGGQTQYF.

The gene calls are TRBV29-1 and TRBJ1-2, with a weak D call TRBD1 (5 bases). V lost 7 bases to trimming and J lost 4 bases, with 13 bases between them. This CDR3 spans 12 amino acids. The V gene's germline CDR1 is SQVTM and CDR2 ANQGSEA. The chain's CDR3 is CSAVAGSYGYTF. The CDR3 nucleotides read TGCAGCGCGGTGGCAGGGTCCTATGGCTACACCTTC. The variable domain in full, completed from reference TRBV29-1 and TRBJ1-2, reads SAVISQKPSRDICQRGTSLTIQCQVDSQVTMMFWYRQQPGQSLTLIATANQGSEATYESGFVIDKFPISRPNLTFSTLTVSNMSPEDSSIYLCSAVAGSYGYTFGSGTRLTVV.

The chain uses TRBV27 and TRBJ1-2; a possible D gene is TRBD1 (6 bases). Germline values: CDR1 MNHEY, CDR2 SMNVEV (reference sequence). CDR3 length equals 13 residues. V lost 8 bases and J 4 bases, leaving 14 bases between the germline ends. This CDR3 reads CASGRGGSYGYTF. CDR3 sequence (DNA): TGTGCCAGCGGCCGAGGGGGGAGCTATGGCTACACCTTC.

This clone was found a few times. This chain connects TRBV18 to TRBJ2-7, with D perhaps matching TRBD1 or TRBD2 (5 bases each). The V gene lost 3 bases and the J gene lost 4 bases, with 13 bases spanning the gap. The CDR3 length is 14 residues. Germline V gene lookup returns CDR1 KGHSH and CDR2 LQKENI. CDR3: CASSPLVGGYEQYF. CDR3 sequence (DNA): TGTGCCAGCTCACCGTTGGTTGGGGGATACGAGCAGTACTTC. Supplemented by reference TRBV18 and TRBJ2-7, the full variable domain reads NAGVMQNPRHLVRRRGQEARLRCSPMKGHSHVYWYRQLPEEGLKFMVYLQKENIIDESGMPKERFSAEFPKEGPSILRIQQVVRGDSAAYFCASSPLVGGYEQYFGPGTRLTVT.

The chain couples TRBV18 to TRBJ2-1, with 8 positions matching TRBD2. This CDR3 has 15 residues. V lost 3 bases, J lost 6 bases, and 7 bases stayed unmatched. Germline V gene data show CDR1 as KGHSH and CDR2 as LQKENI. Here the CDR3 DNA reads TGTGCCAGCTCACCGTGGCTAGCGGGTGGCAATGAGCAGTTCTTC. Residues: CASSPWLAGGNEQFF.